This T cell receptor (beta chain) was identified during a study of blood T cells in healthy people across ages. Primers used in a second PCR of roughly 7 to 11 cycles were a sample-barcoded 5' primer and a J-beta primer mix. TCRdb re-called the 5' RACE reads through MiXCR, storing one row per CDR3 protein. The table includes some 1.4 million distinct CDR3 sequences, about 40% detected once. There are many counts of this clonotype. This CDR3 has 12 residues. Germline V lookup: CDR1 MNHEY, CDR2 SMNVEV (reference sequence). V was cut by 3 bases and J by 5 bases, with 7 bases left in between. Source material: blood. This TCR was sampled from a woman aged 18-35 years in good health. V usage is TRBV27 and J usage is TRBJ1-1; no clear D gene. The CDR3 is CASSLPGTEAFF. The CDR3, as DNA: TGTGCCAGCAGTTTGCCGGGGACTGAAGCTTTCTTT.